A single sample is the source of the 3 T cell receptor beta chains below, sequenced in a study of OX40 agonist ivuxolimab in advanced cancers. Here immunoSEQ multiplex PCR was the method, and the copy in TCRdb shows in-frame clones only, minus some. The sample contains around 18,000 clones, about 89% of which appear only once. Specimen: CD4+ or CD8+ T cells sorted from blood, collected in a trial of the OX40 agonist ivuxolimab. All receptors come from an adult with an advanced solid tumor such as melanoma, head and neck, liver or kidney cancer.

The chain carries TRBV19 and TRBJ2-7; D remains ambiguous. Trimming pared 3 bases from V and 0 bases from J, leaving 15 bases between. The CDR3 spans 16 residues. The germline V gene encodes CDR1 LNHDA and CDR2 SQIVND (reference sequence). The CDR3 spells CASSIMSPGSSYEQYF. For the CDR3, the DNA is TGTGCCAGTAGTATCATGTCGCCAGGAAGCTCCTACGAGCAGTACTTC.

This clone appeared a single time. CDR3 in amino acids: CASSQEWASRASSYEQYF. CDR3 in DNA: TGCGCCAGCAGCCAAGAATGGGCCTCCCGAGCAAGCTCCTACGAGCAGTACTTC. The chain recombines TRBV4-3 with TRBJ2-7; no clear D gene. The CDR3 is 18 residues long. Germline V CDR1 and CDR2: LGHNA, YSLEER. With 0 bases removed from V and 0 bases from J, the gap between germline ends came to 18 bases.

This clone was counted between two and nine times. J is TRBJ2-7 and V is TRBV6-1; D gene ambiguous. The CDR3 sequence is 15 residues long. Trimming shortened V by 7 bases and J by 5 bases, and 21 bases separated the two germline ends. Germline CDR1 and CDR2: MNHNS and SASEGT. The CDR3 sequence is CASTSGEPAAHEQYF. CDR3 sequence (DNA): TGTGCCAGCACTTCCGGCGAGCCGGCGGCCCACGAGCAGTACTTC.